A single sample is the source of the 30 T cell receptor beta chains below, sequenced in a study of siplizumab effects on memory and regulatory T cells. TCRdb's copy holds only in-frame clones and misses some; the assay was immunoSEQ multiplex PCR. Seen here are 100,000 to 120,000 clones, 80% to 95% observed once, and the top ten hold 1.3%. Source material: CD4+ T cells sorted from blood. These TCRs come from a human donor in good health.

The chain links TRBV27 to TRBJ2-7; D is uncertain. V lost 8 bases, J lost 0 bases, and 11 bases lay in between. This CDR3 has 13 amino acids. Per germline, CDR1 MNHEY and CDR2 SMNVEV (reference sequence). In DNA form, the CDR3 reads TGTGCCAGCGCTTTGAAGCTCTCCTACGAGCAGTACTTC. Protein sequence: CASALKLSYEQYF.

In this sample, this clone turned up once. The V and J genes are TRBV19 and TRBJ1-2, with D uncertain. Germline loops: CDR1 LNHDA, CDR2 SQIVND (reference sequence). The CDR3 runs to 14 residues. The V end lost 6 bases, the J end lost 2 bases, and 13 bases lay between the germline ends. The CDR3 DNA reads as TGTGCCAGTAGCGGGCAGGCGGGGAACTATGGCTACACCTTC. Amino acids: CASSGQAGNYGYTF.

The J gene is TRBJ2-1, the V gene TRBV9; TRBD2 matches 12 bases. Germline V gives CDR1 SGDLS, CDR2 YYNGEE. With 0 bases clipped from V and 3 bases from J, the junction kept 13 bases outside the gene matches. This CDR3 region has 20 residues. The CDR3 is CASSVGASGRASGVYNEQFF. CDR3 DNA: TGTGCCAGCAGCGTAGGGGCTAGCGGGAGGGCCTCGGGCGTCTACAATGAGCAGTTCTTC.

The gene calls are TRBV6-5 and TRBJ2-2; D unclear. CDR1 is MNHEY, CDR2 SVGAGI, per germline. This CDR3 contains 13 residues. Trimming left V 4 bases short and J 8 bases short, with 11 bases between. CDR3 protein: CASSSRESGELFF. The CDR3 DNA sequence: TGTGCCAGCAGTTCTAGGGAATCTGGGGAGCTGTTTTTT.

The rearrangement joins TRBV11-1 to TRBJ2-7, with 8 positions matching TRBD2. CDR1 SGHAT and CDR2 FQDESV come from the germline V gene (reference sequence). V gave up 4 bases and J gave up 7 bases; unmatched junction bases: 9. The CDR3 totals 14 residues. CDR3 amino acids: CASSSGGALREQYF. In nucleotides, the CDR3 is TGTGCCAGCAGCTCCGGGGGGGCCCTAAGGGAGCAGTACTTC.

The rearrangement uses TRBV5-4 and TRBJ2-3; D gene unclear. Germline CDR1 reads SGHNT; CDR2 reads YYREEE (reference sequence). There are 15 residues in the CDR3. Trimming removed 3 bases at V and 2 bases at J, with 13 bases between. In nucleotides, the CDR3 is TGTGCCAGCAGCTCAGGCGTTATTCCCACAGATACGCAGTATTTT. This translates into CASSSGVIPTDTQYF.

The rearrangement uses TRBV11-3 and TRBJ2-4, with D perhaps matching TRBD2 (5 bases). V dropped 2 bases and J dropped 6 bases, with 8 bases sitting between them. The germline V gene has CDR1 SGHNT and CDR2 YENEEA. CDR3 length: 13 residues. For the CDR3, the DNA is TGTGCCAGCAGCTTAAGTGGACTAAACATTCAGTACTTC. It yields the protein CASSLSGLNIQYF.

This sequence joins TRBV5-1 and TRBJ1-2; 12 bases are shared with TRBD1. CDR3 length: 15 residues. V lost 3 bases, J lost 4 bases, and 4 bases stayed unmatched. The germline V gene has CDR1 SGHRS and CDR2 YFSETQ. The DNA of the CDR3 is TGCGCCAGCAGCTCGGGACAGGGGGCTTCCTATGGCTACACCTTC. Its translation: CASSSGQGASYGYTF.

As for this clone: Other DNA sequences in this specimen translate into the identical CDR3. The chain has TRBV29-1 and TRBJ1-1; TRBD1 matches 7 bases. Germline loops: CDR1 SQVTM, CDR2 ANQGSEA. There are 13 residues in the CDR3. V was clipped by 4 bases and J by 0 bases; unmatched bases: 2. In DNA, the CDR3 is TGCAGCGTTGCGGGACAGTTGAACACTGAAGCTTTCTTT. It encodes CSVAGQLNTEAFF.

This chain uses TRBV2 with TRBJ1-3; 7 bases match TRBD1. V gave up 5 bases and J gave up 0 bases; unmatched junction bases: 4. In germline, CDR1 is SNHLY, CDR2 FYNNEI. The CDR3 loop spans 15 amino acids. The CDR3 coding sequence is TGTGCCAGCAGTATGACAGGGCCCTCTGGAAACACCATATATTTT. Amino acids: CASSMTGPSGNTIYF.

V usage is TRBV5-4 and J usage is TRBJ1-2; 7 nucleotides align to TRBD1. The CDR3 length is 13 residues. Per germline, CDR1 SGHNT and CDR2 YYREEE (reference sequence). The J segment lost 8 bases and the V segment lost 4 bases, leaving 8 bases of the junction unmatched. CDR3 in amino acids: CASSGKQGGGYTF. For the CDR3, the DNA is TGTGCCAGCAGCGGAAAGCAGGGGGGCGGCTACACCTTC.

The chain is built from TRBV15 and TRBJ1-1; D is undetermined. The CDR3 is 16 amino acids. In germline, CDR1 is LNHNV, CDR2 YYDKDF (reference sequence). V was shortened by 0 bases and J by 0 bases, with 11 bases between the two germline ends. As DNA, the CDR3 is TGTGCCACCAGCAGAGATGGCGACACCATGAACACTGAAGCTTTCTTT. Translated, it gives CATSRDGDTMNTEAFF.

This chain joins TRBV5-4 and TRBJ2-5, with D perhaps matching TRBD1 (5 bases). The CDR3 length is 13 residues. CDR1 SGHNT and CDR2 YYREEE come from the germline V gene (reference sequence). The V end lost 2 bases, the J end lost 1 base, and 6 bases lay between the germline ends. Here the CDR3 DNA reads TGTGCCAGCAGCTTCCAGGGCCAAGAGACCCAGTACTTC. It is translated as CASSFQGQETQYF.

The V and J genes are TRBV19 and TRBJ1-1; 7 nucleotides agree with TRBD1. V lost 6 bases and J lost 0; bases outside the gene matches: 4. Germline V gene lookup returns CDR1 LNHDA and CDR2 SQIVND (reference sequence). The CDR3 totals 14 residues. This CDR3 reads CASSQGQMNTEAFF. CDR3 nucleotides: TGTGCCAGTAGCCAGGGACAGATGAACACTGAAGCTTTCTTT.

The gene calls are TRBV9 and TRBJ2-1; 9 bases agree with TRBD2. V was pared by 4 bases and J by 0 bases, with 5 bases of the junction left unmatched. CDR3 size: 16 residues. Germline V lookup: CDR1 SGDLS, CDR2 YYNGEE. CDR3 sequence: CASSTAGGSSYNEQFF. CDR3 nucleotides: TGTGCCAGCAGCACCGCGGGGGGGAGCTCCTACAATGAGCAGTTCTTC.

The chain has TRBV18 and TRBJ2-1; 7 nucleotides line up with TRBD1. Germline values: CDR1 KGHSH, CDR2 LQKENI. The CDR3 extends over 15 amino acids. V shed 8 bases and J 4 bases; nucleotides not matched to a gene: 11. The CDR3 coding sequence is TGTGCCAGCACCACAGGGGTTGGCCCTTACAATGAGCAGTTCTTC. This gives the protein CASTTGVGPYNEQFF.

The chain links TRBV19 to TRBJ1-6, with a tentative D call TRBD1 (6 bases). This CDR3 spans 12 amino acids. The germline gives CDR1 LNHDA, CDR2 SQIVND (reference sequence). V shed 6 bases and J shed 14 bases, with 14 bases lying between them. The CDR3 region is CASRSQGGSLHF. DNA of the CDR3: TGTGCCAGTAGGTCACAGGGTGGGTCCCTCCACTTT.

CDR3 sequence reads: CASSLGGGSYNEQFF. CDR3 DNA: TGTGCCAGCAGCTTAGGGGGGGGGAGTTACAATGAGCAGTTCTTC. The chain links TRBV7-7 to TRBJ2-1, with 7 bases aligning to TRBD2. J was trimmed by 4 bases and V by 1 base; bases with no gene match: 4. CDR1 is SSHAT, CDR2 FNYEAQ, per germline (reference sequence). This CDR3 region has 15 residues. The full variable domain, its missing parts supplied by reference TRBV7-7 and TRBJ2-1, is GAGVSQSPRYKVTKRGQDVTLRCDPISSHATLYWYQQALGQGPEFLTYFNYEAQPDKSGLPSDRFSAERPEGSISTLTIQRTEQRDSAMYRCASSLGGGSYNEQFFGPGTRLTVL.

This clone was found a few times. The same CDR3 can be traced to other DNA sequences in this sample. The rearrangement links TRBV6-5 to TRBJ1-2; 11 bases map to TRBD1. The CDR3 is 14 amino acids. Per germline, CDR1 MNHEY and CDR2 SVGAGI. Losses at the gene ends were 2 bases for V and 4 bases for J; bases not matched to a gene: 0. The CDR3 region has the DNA TGTGCCAGCAGTTACGGGACAGGGGGCTATGGCTACACCTTC. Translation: CASSYGTGGYGYTF.

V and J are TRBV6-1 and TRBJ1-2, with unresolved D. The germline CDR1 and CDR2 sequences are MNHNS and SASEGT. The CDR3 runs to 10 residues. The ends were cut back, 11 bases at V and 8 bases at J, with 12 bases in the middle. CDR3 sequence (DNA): TGTGCCGCCTCCTCAATCGGCTACACCTTC. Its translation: CAASSIGYTF.

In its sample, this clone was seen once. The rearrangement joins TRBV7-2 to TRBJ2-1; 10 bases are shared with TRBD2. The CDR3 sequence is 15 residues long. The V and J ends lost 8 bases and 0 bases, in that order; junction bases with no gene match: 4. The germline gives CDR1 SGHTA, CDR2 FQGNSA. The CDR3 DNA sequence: TGTGCCAGCCTTAGCGGGAGGCCCTCCTACAATGAGCAGTTCTTC. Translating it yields CASLSGRPSYNEQFF. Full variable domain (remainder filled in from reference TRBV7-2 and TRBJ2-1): GAGVSQSPSNKVTEKGKDVELRCDPISGHTALYWYRQSLGQGLEFLIYFQGNSAPDKSGLPSDRFSAERTGGSVSTLTIQRTQQEDSAVYLCASLSGRPSYNEQFFGPGTRLTVL.

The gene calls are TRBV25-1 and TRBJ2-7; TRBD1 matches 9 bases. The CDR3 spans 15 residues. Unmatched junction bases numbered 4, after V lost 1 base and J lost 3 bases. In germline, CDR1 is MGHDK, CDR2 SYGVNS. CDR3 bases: TGTGCCAGCAGTGAATTAACAGGGGGCCGCTACGAGCAGTACTTC. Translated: CASSELTGGRYEQYF.

The CDR3 reads CASGDRGQFGNTIYF. Here the CDR3 DNA reads TGTGCCAGCGGAGACAGGGGGCAATTTGGAAACACCATATATTTT. The chain recombines TRBV9 with TRBJ1-3; 10 bases align to TRBD1. Germline V gives CDR1 SGDLS, CDR2 YYNGEE. After removal of 7 bases from V and 3 bases from J, the junction contained 7 bases not matched to a gene. The CDR3 totals 15 residues.

CDR3 coding DNA: TGTGCCAGCTCACCACCGGGCAGCTCTGGGGCCAACGTCCTGACTTTC. Its protein is CASSPPGSSGANVLTF. This chain uses TRBV18 with TRBJ2-6; D uncertain. The length of the CDR3 is 16 residues. Germline CDR1 KGHSH, CDR2 LQKENI. Trimming left V 0 bases short and J 0 bases short, with 6 bases between.

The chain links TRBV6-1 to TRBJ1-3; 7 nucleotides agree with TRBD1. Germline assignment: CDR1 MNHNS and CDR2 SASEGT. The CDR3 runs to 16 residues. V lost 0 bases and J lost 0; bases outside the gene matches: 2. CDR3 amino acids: CASSEADRISGNTIYF. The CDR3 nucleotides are TGTGCCAGCAGTGAAGCGGACAGGATCTCTGGAAACACCATATATTTT.

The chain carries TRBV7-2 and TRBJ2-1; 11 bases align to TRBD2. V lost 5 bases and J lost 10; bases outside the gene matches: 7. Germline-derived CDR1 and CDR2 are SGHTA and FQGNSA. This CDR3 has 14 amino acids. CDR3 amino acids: CASSRLAGGDEQFF. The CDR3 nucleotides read TGTGCCAGCAGCCGTCTAGCGGGGGGTGACGAGCAGTTCTTC.

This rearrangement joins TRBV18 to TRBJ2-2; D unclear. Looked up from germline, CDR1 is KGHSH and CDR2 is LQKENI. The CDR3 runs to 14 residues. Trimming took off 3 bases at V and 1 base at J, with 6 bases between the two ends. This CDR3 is CASSPERNTGELFF. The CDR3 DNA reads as TGTGCCAGCTCACCCGAGCGGAACACCGGGGAGCTGTTTTTT.

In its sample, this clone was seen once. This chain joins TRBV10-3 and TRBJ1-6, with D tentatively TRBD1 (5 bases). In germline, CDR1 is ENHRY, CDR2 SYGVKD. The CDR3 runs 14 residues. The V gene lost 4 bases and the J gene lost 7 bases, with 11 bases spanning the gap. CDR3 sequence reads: CAISGGRRNSPLHF. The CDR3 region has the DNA TGTGCCATCAGTGGGGGACGGAGAAATTCACCCCTCCACTTT.

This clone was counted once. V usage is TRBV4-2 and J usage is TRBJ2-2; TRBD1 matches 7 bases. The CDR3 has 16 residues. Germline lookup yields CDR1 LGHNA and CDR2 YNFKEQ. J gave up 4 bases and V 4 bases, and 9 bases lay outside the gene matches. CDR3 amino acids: CASSRTSTGFTGELFF. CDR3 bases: TGTGCCAGCAGCCGCACATCGACAGGGTTCACCGGGGAGCTGTTTTTT.

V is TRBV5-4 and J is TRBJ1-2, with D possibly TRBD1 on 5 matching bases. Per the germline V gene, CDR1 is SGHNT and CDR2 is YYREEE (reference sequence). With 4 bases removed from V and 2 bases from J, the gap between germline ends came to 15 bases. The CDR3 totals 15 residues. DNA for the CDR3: TGTGCCAGCAGCCCGGGGACTTACTTAAACTATGGCTACACCTTC. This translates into CASSPGTYLNYGYTF.